Below are 5 T cell receptor beta chains sequenced from a single sample in a study of blood T cell repertoires in COVID-19. Profiling relied on immunoSEQ multiplex PCR, and the TCRdb table lists in-frame clones only, not all of them. The sample has roughly 180,000 clones; 60% to 85% are singletons. The specimen sequenced was peripheral blood. These receptors all come from a woman between 55 and 75 years old with COVID-19, enrolled during active disease.

CDR3 sequence: CASSLVTDSTDTQYF. The CDR3 nucleotides are TGTGCCAGCAGCTTAGTTACAGATTCCACAGATACGCAGTATTTT. The chain uses TRBV11-2 and TRBJ2-3; D gene uncertain. Trimming pared 1 base from V and 2 bases from J, leaving 10 bases between. This CDR3 is 15 amino acids long. The germline gives CDR1 SGHAT, CDR2 FQNNGV.

V is TRBV19 and J is TRBJ2-5; TRBD1 matches at 9 bases. CDR1 and CDR2 (germline): LNHDA, SQIVND (reference sequence). The CDR3 runs 15 residues. V dropped 3 bases and J dropped 7; count of bases not matched to a gene: 9. Written as DNA, the CDR3 is TGTGCCAGTAGTATTAACGGACAGGGGAGCGGGACCCAGTACTTC. This codes for CASSINGQGSGTQYF.

There are a few counts of this clone. The chain employs TRBV2 and TRBJ1-1; D ambiguous. The V end was cut by 3 bases, the J end by 0 bases, with 11 bases between. Germline V gene data show CDR1 as SNHLY and CDR2 as FYNNEI. This CDR3 comprises 15 residues. The CDR3 DNA reads TGTGCCAGCAGTGATTTGACTTCGCTGAACACTGAAGCTTTCTTT. This codes for CASSDLTSLNTEAFF.

V and J are TRBV20-1 and TRBJ1-2; maybe TRBD1 (6 bases). The CDR3 has 14 amino acids. Trimming removed 3 bases from V and 4 bases from J, with 15 bases in between. The V gene's germline CDR1 is DFQATT and CDR2 SNEGSKA (reference sequence). The CDR3 is CSASQDSRSYGYTF. CDR3 bases: TGCAGTGCTAGTCAGGACAGCCGGAGCTATGGCTACACCTTC.

The V and J genes are TRBV4-1 and TRBJ1-6; 7 bases fit TRBD1. J was trimmed by 12 bases and V by 1 base; bases with no gene match: 6. This CDR3 is 14 amino acids long. Germline V gene sequence: CDR1 MGHRA, CDR2 YSYEKL. The CDR3 bases are TGCGCCAGCAGCCAAGCCCAGGGGGGCGGACCCCTCCACTTT. Translating gives CASSQAQGGGPLHF.